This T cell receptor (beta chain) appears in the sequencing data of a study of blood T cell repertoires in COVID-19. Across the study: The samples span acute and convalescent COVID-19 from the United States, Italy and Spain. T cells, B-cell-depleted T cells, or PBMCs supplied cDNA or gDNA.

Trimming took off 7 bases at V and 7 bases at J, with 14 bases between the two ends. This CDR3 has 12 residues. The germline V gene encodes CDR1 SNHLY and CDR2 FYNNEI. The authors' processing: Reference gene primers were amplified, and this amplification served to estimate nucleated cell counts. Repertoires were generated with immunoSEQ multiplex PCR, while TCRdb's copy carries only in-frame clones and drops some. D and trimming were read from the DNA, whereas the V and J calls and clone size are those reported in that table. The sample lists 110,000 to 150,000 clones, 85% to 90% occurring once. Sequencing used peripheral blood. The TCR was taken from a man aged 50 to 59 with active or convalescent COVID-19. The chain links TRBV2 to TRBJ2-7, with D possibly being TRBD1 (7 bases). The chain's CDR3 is CASKGAGGEQYF. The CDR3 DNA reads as TGTGCCAGCAAGGGGGCCGGGGGTGAGCAGTACTTC.